This T cell receptor beta chain was sequenced for a study of cytomegalovirus exposure and HLA in healthy donors (dated by TCRdb to between 2016 and 2019). For the wider study: According to an earlier analysis of 587 of the donors, some 180 million T cells yielded 90 million to 130 million unique TCR beta sequences and approximately 280 Gb of sequence data. Roughly 300 gigabases of sequencing data and tens of millions of unique TCR sequences were included in an early release covering around 650 HLA-typed donors. The genetic ancestry cluster associated with self-reported Caucasian donors included about 84% of the roughly 400 genotyped donors. The study aimed to test whether signatures of past pathogen exposure could be identified by cataloging public T cell receptors. The study used immunosequencing to profile the T cell repertoires of hundreds of subjects and linked those repertoires to cytomegalovirus serostatus. In addition to the first cohort of about 650 subjects, a separate validation cohort of 120 different subjects was used. The study combined high-throughput TCR immunosequencing, statistical association of individual TCRs with disease status, and machine learning to predict cytomegalovirus infection status. A later analysis re-analyzed previously published TCR beta repertoires from approximately 670 donors and added high-resolution HLA genotyping to study TCR occurrence patterns. In the later analysis, no new phenotypic data were used to find candidate immune exposures; instead, reliance was placed on TCR beta sequences and their occurrence across donors. To decide whether each TCR beta V gene segment behaved as functional or pseudogenic, an earlier analysis of some 600 of the donors relied on high-throughput TCR beta sequencing. Donor age, sex, ethnicity and CMV serostatus were compiled together with the repertoire data. In a later genetic analysis, genome-wide SNP genotypes for about 55% of the roughly 670 donors were used, and that subset was treated as a discovery cohort. Every repertoire in the discovery cohort had been generated on one and the same sequencing platform. Class I and class II HLA loci were covered by the typing at four-digit resolution. The number of typed donors differed by locus: 629-630 for A, B, C, DRB1 and DQB1; 522 for DQA1; approximately 600 for DPA1; and some 450 for DPB1. Because of strong linkage in the cohort, a few DR-DQ haplotypes were treated as single units for association and clustering. Across roughly 420 genotyped donors of the cohort, an average of approximately 200,000 unique TCR beta nucleotide sequences per donor were sequenced, and about a sixth of those sequences were non-productive.

About this clone: What this receptor recognizes is not known. No qualities accompany the bases; no much larger clone lies one base away.

V loses 4 bases of germline sequence and J loses 6 bases, and the interval between the two ends is 19 bases. The CDR3 measures 15 amino acids from cysteine to phenylalanine. The read is trimmed to its CDR3 DNA, 45 bases read in frame from base 1. According to the germline V gene, CDR1 reads SGHTA and CDR2 reads FQGNSA. What the study reported, not specific to this receptor: According to a later analysis, most CMV-associated TCR beta chains appeared to be HLA-restricted, and the HLA associations seemed to be driven largely by CMV exposure. In the study, 150 to 200 TCR beta chains were listed as associated with cytomegalovirus. The only immune exposure information available for the cohort was CMV serostatus. The authors suggested that the approach could potentially be extended to other disease states and immunological phenotypes. In a later analysis, about 16,000 TCR beta sequences were associated with specific HLA alleles at a false discovery rate of 0.05. Because counts were too low, 15 to 20 rarely observed V segments, including chromosome 9 orphons, were left out of the earlier analysis of 500 to 650 of the donors. While some public TCRs were present in many individuals, most TCR sequences turned up only very rarely across donors. In both the original and validation cohorts, the classifier was reported to diagnose cytomegalovirus status with high specificity and sensitivity. A cluster of highly shared sequence variants was judged likely to be a technical artifact of the sequencing pipeline. Because some donors lacked HLA typing at each locus, the association tests relied only on the typed subset. A further reported finding was that TCR beta sequences accurately predicted the HLA-A and HLA-B alleles for most subjects in the first cohort. Correlated functional status among segregating V segments might reflect linkage disequilibrium, but an unknown experimental factor could not be ruled out. A later genetic analysis reported fewer N-insertions in productive TCRs among donors in an Asian-associated ancestry cluster than the roughly 700-donor mean. The cohort was sequenced for TCR beta chains only, and without alpha or paired-chain data the features that could be detected were limited. According to a later analysis, parvovirus B19, influenza, CMV and Epstein-Barr virus appeared linked to several top co-occurrence clusters. An association between a missense DCLRE1C variant and V-gene and J-gene trimming of TCR beta chains was found in a later genetic analysis and replicated in an independent cohort. Because the 87-base-pair reads could not distinguish some IMGT-functional V segments, including TRBV6-2 and TRBV6-3, those segments were excluded. According to a later analysis, TCR association rates differed among HLA loci, with DRB1 alleles showing the most associated TCRs and HLA-C alleles showing the fewest. Sequencing depth was assumed to be roughly uniform across donors in the presence/absence analyses, though that assumption may not hold. In vitro tests confirmed that a few of the cytomegalovirus-associated TCR beta chains recognize cytomegalovirus antigens. When HLA alleles, especially DR and DQ, strongly co-occurred, attributing TCR associations to individual alleles was difficult. In a later analysis, HLA-associated TCR beta chains showed more clonal expansion and lower generation probabilities than non-associated chains that were equally common. An earlier analysis of around 540 of the donors showed that most TCR beta V segments appeared in productive rearrangements either about 90% or about 30% of the time, which broadly matched IMGT annotations.

The library was built by means of the immunoSEQ multiplex PCR assay. The multiplex PCR relied on a mix of 60 forward primers for TCR Vbeta segments and 13 reverse primers for TCR Jbeta segments. The CDR3 region of rearranged TCR beta genes was amplified from genomic DNA by a multiplex PCR assay. On the Illumina HiSeq System, the amplified TCR beta libraries were sequenced as 87-base-pair reads. From the authors' description of their analysis: A later analysis tallied tens of millions of unique TCR beta chains across the 666 repertoires, and about 12 million of those chains were shared by two or more donors. Raw reads were error-corrected and collapsed into unique sequences with a nearest-neighbor algorithm that merged closely related sequences to remove PCR and sequencing errors. To assign V, D and J gene segments, CDR3 sequences were aligned to IMGT reference sequences. For a sequence to be retained, a match of at least six nucleotides was required to both a V gene segment and a J gene segment. Rearrangements were called productive when the CDR3 lacked stop codons and stayed in frame with V and J; all others were non-productive. Following IMGT convention, CDR3 was defined as the stretch from the second conserved V-encoded cysteine up to the conserved J-encoded phenylalanine. The earlier analysis of a few hundred of the donors excluded any sequence lacking an unambiguous match to a single V gene segment. An earlier analysis of about 590 of the donors classified V segments as functional when productive rearrangements were above 56.7% and as segregating when the standard deviation between donors was above 5%. A statistical classification framework was developed to diagnose cytomegalovirus status using the catalog of TCR beta chain sequences. V and J gene assignment, in a later analysis, came from comparing TCR nucleotide sequences with IMGT/GENE-DB human TR gene sequences. The TCRdist pipeline was used in a later analysis to assign CDR3 sequences and most-parsimonious VDJ recombination scenarios. In a later analysis, every TCR beta chain was defined by the combination of its CDR3 amino acid sequence and its V-gene family, and reads without a unique V-gene family were dropped. A later analysis removed 600 or so highly shared, low-generation-probability nucleotide sequences to deal with suspected cross-contamination and a sequencing artifact. A later analysis calculated a clonal expansion index for each public chain from normalized within-repertoire ranks of inferred template counts. In a later analysis, generation probabilities were computed using a VDJ recombination model fitted to out-of-frame rearrangements, and the results were checked against IGoR. In a later analysis, hypergeometric tests were used to score TCR-TCR, TCR-HLA and TCR-CMV co-occurrence, with a repertoire-size bias correction applied to TCR pairs. False discovery rates were estimated in a later analysis by permuting HLA or CMV assignments 20 times. In a later analysis, co-occurring TCRs were grouped using DBSCAN, and TCRdist sequence similarity was added for clustering within HLA-allele-positive subsets. Co-occurrence clustering excluded repertoires with fewer than 30,000 or more than 120,000 public chains, plus five with anomalous nucleotide sharing. The clones in this table, taken by TCRdb from immuneACCESS, are in-frame only. Not every clone is retained; where verified, under half of the shortfall comes from an unresolved V gene, and the cause of the rest is unknown. The V and J calls and the clone size are those of that table, but D and trimming were determined from the DNA. The sample table records about 240,000 clones; approximately 81% of these occur just once. Together, the top ten hold less than 8.5% of the sample.

The cohort was made up of approximately 700 healthy bone marrow donors. Cohort members were all nominally healthy when sampled, although unrecorded immune exposures were likely present. The donor tested CMV seropositive and was one of the 289 seropositive cohort members. A peripheral blood sample was provided by each donor, and peripheral blood mononuclear cells were used for TCR beta sequencing. The Qiagen DNeasy Blood Extraction Kit was used to extract genomic DNA from the blood cell samples. The chain uses TRBV7-2 and TRBJ2-7, and TRBD2 may be the D gene, going by 6 matching bases. The sequencing input was PBMCs. The TCR originated in a woman aged 60-75 years in good health and CMV-seropositive. In nucleotide form, the sequence is TGTGCCAGCAGCTCCAGGCGGGACCAAGAAGCCGAGCAGTACTTC. This encodes CASSSRRDQEAEQYF.